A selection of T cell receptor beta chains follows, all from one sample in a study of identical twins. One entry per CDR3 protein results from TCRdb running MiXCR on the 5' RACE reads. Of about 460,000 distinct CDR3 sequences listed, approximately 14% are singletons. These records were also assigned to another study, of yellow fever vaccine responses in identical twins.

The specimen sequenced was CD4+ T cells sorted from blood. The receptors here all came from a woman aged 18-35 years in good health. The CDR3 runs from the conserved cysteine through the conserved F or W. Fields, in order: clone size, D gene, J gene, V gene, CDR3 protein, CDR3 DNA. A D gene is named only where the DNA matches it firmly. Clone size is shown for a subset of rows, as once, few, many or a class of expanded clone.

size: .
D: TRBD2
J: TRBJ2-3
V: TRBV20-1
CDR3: CSAKRGPFTDTQYF
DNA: TGCAGTGCTAAGCGGGGGCCCTTCACAGATACGCAGTATTTT

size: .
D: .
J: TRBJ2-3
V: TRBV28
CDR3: CASSSGGNTDTQYF
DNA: TGTGCCAGCAGTTCAGGGGGGAACACAGATACGCAGTATTTT

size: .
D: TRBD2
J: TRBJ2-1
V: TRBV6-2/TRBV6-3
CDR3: CASSYPPTSGGANEQFF
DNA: TGTGCCAGCAGTTACCCTCCTACTAGCGGGGGGGCGAATGAGCAGTTCTTC

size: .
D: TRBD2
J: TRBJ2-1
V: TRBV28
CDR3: CASSSPGTSRDEQFF
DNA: TGTGCCAGCAGTTCCCCTGGGACTAGCAGGGATGAGCAGTTCTTC

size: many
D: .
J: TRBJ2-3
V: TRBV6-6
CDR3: CASTPSTDTQYF
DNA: TGTGCCAGCACCCCTAGCACAGATACGCAGTATTTT

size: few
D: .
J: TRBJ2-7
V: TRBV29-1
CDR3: CSVSKGRLYEQYF
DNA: TGCAGCGTCTCCAAGGGACGGCTCTACGAGCAGTACTTC

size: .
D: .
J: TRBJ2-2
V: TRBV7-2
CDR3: CASSLGLTNTGELFF
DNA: TGTGCCAGCAGCTTGGGACTCACGAACACCGGGGAGCTGTTTTTT

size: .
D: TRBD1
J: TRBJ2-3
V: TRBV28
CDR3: CASSLQTGRSDTQYF
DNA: TGTGCCAGCAGTTTGCAGACAGGGAGATCAGATACGCAGTATTTT

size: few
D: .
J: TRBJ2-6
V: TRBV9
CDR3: CASSGGSSGANVLTF
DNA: TGTGCCAGCAGCGGGGGGAGCTCTGGGGCCAACGTCCTGACTTTC

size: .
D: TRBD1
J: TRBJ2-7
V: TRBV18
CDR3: CASSEPGQSHREQYF
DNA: TGTGCCAGCTCAGAACCGGGACAGAGTCATCGCGAGCAGTACTTC

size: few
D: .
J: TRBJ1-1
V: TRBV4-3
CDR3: CASSLSTTGFSEAFF
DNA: TGCGCCAGCAGCCTATCGACGACGGGGTTTTCTGAAGCTTTCTTT

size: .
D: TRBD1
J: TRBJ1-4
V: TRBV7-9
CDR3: CASSRDRGEAEKLFF
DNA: TGTGCCAGCAGCCGTGACAGGGGGGAGGCTGAAAAACTGTTTTTT

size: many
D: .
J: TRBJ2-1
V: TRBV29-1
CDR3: CSVGLFGGLNEQFF
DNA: TGCAGCGTTGGGCTGTTTGGGGGCCTAAATGAGCAGTTCTTC

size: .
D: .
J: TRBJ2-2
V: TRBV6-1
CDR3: CASRRDTPNTGELFF
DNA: TGTGCCAGCAGGAGGGACACTCCGAACACCGGGGAGCTGTTTTTT

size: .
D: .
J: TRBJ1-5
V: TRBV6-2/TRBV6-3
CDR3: CASLSGARNQPQHF
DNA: TGTGCCAGCCTCTCAGGGGCCCGCAATCAGCCCCAGCATTTT

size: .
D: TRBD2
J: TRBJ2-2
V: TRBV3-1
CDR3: CASSQDKRGYTGELFF
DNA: TGTGCCAGCAGCCAAGACAAGCGGGGCTACACCGGGGAGCTGTTTTTT

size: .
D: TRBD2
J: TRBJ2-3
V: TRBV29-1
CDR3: CSVGASGITDTQYF
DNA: TGCAGCGTTGGGGCTAGCGGAATCACAGATACGCAGTATTTT

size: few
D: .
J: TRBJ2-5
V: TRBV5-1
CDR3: CASSLGLFEYQETQYF
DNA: TGCGCCAGCAGCCTAGGACTGTTTGAGTACCAAGAGACCCAGTACTTC

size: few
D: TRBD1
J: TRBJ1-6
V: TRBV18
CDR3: CASSPSGQGSSPLHF
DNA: TGTGCCAGCTCACCCTCGGGACAGGGGAGTTCACCCCTCCACTTT

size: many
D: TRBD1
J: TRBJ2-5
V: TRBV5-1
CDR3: CASSERTGGIQETQYF
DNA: TGCGCCAGCAGCGAACGGACAGGGGGGATACAAGAGACCCAGTACTTC

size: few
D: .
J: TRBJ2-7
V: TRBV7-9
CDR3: CASSLARGGTYEQYF
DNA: TGTGCCAGCAGCTTGGCACGAGGGGGGACCTACGAGCAGTACTTC

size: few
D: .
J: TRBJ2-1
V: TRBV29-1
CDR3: CSVRGLDVRNEQFF
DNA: TGCAGCGTCCGTGGACTGGACGTCAGGAATGAGCAGTTCTTC

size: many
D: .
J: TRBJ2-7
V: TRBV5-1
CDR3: CASSLDGFSSYEQYF
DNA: TGCGCCAGCAGCTTGGATGGATTCAGCTCCTACGAGCAGTACTTC

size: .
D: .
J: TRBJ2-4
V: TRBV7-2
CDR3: CASSSLGPGNIQYF
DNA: TGTGCCAGCAGCTCCTTGGGACCGGGAAACATTCAGTACTTC

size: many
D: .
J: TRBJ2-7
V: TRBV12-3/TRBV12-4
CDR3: CASSLTSYSYEQYF
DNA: TGTGCCAGCAGTTTAACCTCCTACTCCTACGAGCAGTACTTC

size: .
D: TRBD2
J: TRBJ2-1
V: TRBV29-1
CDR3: CSVEGLISGSSYNEQFF
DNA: TGCAGCGTTGAAGGCTTGATTAGCGGGAGCTCCTACAATGAGCAGTTCTTC

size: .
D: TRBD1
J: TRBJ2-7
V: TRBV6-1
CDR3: CASVELGQGDHEQYF
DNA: TGTGCCAGCGTGGAACTGGGACAGGGGGACCACGAGCAGTACTTC

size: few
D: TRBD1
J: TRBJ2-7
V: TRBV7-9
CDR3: CASSIGTGLDEQYF
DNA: TGTGCCAGCAGCATAGGGACAGGGCTCGACGAGCAGTACTTC

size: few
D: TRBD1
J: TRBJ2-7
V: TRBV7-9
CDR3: CASSLDRVEQYF
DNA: TGTGCCAGCAGTCTCGACAGGGTCGAGCAGTACTTC

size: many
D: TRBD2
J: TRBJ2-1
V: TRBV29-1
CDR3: CSVKTSGRDNEQFF
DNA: TGCAGCGTTAAGACTAGCGGAAGGGACAATGAGCAGTTCTTC

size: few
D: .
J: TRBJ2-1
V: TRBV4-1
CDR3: CASSVAEAGQIYNEQFF
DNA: TGCGCCAGCAGCGTAGCTGAAGCGGGTCAAATCTACAATGAGCAGTTCTTC

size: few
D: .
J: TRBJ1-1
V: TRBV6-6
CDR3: CASSPSGTEAFF
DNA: TGTGCCAGCAGCCCCTCCGGAACTGAAGCTTTCTTT

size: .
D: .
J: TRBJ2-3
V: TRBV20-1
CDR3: CSATSVAPGDTQYF
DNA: TGCAGTGCCACCTCGGTAGCCCCGGGAGATACGCAGTATTTT

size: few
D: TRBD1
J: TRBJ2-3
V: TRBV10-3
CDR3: CAISESTGFSTDTQYF
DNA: TGTGCCATCAGTGAGTCGACAGGGTTTAGTACAGATACGCAGTATTTT

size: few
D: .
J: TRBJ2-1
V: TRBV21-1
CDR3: CASSNLAHSYNEQFF
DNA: TGTGCCAGCAGCAATTTGGCTCATTCCTACAATGAGCAGTTCTTC

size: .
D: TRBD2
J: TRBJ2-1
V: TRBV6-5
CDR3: CASSWTSGRVNEQFF
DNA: TGTGCCAGCAGTTGGACTAGCGGGAGGGTTAATGAGCAGTTCTTC

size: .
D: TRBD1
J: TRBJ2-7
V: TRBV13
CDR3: CASSSGQGNSYEQYF
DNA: TGTGCCAGCAGTTCCGGACAGGGAAACTCCTACGAGCAGTACTTC

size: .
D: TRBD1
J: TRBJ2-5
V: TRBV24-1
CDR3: CATSDDGQGQETQYF
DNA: TGTGCCACCAGTGACGATGGACAGGGTCAAGAGACCCAGTACTTC

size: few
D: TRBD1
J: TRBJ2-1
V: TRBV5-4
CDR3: CASSSDRGSYNEQFF
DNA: TGTGCCAGCAGCTCGGACAGGGGCTCCTACAATGAGCAGTTCTTC

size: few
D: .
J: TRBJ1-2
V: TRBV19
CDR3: CASGDSQKIF
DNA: TGTGCCAGTGGCGACAGCCAGAAAATATTC

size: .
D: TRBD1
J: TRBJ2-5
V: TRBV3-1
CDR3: CASRGQPLGTQYF
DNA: TGTGCCAGCAGGGGACAGCCGCTTGGGACCCAGTACTTC

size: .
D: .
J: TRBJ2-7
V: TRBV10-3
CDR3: CAISEGLRTSYEQYF
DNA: TGTGCCATCAGTGAGGGTCTGCGAACGTCCTACGAGCAGTACTTC

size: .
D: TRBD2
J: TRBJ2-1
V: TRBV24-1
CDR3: CATSDLGAGGYNEQFF
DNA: TGTGCCACCAGTGATTTGGGTGCGGGAGGCTACAATGAGCAGTTCTTC